Included here is one T cell receptor (beta chain) sequence, with context. The germline V gene has CDR1 MNHNY and CDR2 SVGAGI (reference sequence). The CDR3 consists of 14 residues. With 5 bases clipped from V and 9 bases from J, the junction kept 8 bases outside the gene matches. The sample originates from a study of cytomegalovirus exposure and HLA in healthy donors. PCR involved 60 Vbeta and 13 Jbeta primers. TCRdb's table, derived via immunoSEQ multiplex PCR, lists solely in-frame clones and lacks some. Of about 220,000 clones detected, around 75% appear once; the ten largest clones hold less than 2%. This cohort consisted of healthy bone marrow donors.

The V call is TRBV6-6, the J call TRBJ2-3, with 10 bases fitting TRBD2. Sequencing used PBMCs. This clonotype was obtained from a woman in her twenties or thirties in good health and CMV-seronegative. The CDR3 loop reads CASSPPSGGDTQYF. CDR3 nucleotides: TGTGCCAGCAGTCCCCCCAGCGGGGGGGACACGCAGTATTTT.